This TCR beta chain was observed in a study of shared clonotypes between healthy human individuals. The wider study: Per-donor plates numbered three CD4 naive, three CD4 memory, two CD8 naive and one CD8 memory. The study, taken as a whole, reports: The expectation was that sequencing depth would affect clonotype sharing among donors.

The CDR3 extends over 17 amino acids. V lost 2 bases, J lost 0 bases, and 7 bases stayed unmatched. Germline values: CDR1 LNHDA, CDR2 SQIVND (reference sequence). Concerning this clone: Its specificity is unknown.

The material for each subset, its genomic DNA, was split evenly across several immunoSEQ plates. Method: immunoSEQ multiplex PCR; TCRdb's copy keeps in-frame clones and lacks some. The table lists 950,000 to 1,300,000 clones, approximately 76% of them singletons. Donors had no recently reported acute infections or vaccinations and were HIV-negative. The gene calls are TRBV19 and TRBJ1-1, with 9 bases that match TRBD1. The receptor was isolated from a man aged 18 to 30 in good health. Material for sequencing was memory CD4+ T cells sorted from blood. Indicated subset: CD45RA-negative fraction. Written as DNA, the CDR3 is TGTGCCAGTAGTATAAGAGTGGGACAGGGAGTGAACACTGAAGCTTTCTTT. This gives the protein CASSIRVGQGVNTEAFF.